The 5 T cell receptor beta chains reported below all come from one sample, sequenced in a study of cytomegalovirus exposure and HLA in healthy donors. Only in-frame clones appear in the TCRdb table, and some are missing; sequencing was by immunoSEQ multiplex PCR. Found here are about 280,000 clones, around 85% of them singletons; the top ten hold 0.95% to 1.1%. The sample taken for sequencing was PBMCs. These receptors originate from a woman between 18 and 29 years old in good health and CMV-seronegative.

V usage is TRBV27 and J usage is TRBJ2-1, with D perhaps matching TRBD2 (5 bases). CDR1 and CDR2 (germline): MNHEY, SMNVEV (reference sequence). The CDR3 sequence is 15 residues long. V was pared by 2 bases and J by 2 bases, with 10 bases between. CDR3 nucleotide sequence: TGTGCCAGCAGTTTACGATTAGCGCCCTACAATGAGCAGTTCTTC. This translates into CASSLRLAPYNEQFF.

The chain carries TRBV11-3 and TRBJ2-7; 7 positions agree with TRBD2. The length of the CDR3 is 15 residues. The germline CDR1 and CDR2 sequences are SGHNT and YENEEA. Trimming cost V 5 bases and J 0 bases; bases outside gene matches: 7. CDR3 in DNA: TGTGCCAGCAGCCCTCTGGGGGAGGGCTCCTACGAGCAGTACTTC. Its translation: CASSPLGEGSYEQYF.

A single count supports this clone. The V call is TRBV28, the J call TRBJ1-6; TRBD1 matches at 7 bases. J was trimmed by 7 bases and V by 3 bases; bases with no gene match: 6. The CDR3 is 15 amino acids. The germline gives CDR1 MDHEN, CDR2 SYDVKM. The CDR3 sequence: CASSFTGQRNSPLHF. The CDR3 region has the DNA TGTGCCAGCAGTTTCACGGGACAGAGGAATTCACCCCTCCACTTT.

The J gene is TRBJ1-1, the V gene TRBV9, with D possibly TRBD1 on 6 matching bases. CDR1 SGDLS and CDR2 YYNGEE come from the germline V gene. Trimming pared 0 bases from V and 3 bases from J, leaving 6 bases between. The CDR3 covers 13 residues. The DNA of the CDR3 is TGTGCCAGCAGCGTAGCAGGGGACACTGAAGCTTTCTTT. It is translated as CASSVAGDTEAFF.

The chain links TRBV19 to TRBJ2-1, with 8 bases identical to TRBD1. This CDR3 region has 13 residues. Germline V gene lookup returns CDR1 LNHDA and CDR2 SQIVND (reference sequence). V trimming: 5 bases; J trimming: 10 bases; junction bases outside the gene matches: 7. The CDR3 DNA sequence: TGTGCCAGTAGTCAGACAGGGGCTACGGAGCAGTTCTTC. This codes for CASSQTGATEQFF.